This T cell receptor (beta chain) was captured in a study of Ad26.COV2.S vaccination and SARS-CoV-2 variants. Study-level background: The authors gave Ad26.COV2.S intramuscularly, either once or twice 56 days apart.

With 6 bases clipped from V and 2 bases from J, the junction kept 6 bases outside the gene matches. Germline V gives CDR1 SGHVS, CDR2 FQNEAQ. CDR3 length: 15 residues. This table comes from immunoSEQ multiplex PCR, and its TCRdb copy is limited to in-frame clones, with some not included. Counted here are 300,000 to 500,000 clones, approximately 91% occurring once; the ten biggest clones make up roughly 3.2%. About this clone itself: Its cognate antigen is unknown.

Treatment in this sample: over 15 received Ad26.COV2.S at low or high dose, single or two shots; several received placebo; per-sample allocation not given. Collection of the samples took place on day 63 after the first injection of vaccine or placebo. The vaccine delivered Wuhan-strain SARS-CoV-2 spike through an Ad26 vector. The study's findings and limits: Vaccine recipients showed a spike-specific TCR breadth that was higher than in placebo recipients. There was a possibility that the TCR breadth and depth analyses underestimated total T cell responses.

J is TRBJ2-2 and V is TRBV7-8; 7 bases are shared with TRBD2. Specimen: peripheral blood, collected in a trial of Ad26.COV2.S vaccine versus placebo. This receptor was taken from a person aged 18-65 years who received the Ad26.COV2.S COVID-19 vaccine or a placebo. The CDR3 sequence: CASSQGTTNTGELFF. CDR3 DNA sequence: TGTGCCAGCAGTCAAGGGACTACCAACACCGGGGAGCTGTTTTTT.